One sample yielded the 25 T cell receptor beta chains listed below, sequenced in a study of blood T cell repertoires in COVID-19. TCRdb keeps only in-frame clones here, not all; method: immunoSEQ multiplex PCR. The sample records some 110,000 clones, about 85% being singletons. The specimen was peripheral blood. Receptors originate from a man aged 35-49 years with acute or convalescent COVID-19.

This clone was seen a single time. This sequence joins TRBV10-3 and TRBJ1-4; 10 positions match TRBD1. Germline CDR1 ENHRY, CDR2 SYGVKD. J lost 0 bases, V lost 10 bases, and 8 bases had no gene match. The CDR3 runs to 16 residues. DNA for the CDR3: TGTGCCACGAGTCGGACAGGGGGTGCAACTAATGAAAAACTGTTTTTT. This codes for CATSRTGGATNEKLFF.

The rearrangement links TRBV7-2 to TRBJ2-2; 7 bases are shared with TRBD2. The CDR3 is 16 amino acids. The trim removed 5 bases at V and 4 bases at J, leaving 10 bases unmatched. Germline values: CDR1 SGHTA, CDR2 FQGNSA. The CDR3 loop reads CASSPPFSGGTGELFF. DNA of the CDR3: TGTGCCAGCAGCCCCCCATTTTCGGGGGGCACCGGGGAGCTGTTTTTT.

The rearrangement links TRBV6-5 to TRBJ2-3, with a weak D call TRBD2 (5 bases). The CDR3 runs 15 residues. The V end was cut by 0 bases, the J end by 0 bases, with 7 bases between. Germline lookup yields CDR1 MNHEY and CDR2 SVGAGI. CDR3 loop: CASSYSTTSTDTQYF. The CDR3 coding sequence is TGTGCCAGCAGTTACTCGACTACTAGCACAGATACGCAGTATTTT.

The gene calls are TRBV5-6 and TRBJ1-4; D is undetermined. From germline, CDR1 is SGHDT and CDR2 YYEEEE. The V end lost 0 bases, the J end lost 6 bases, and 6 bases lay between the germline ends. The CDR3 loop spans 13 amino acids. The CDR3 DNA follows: TGTGCCAGCAGCTTGGTGGGAGATGAAAAACTGTTTTTT. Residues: CASSLVGDEKLFF. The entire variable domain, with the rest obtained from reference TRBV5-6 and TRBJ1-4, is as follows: DAGVTQSPTHLIKTRGQQVTLRCSPKSGHDTVSWYQQALGQGPQFIFQYYEEEERQRGNFPDRFSGHQFPNYSSELNVNALLLGDSALYLCASSLVGDEKLFFGSGTQLSVL.

The CDR3 spells CASSPGQNQPQHF. The DNA for the CDR3 is TGTGCCAGCTCACCAGGGCAAAATCAGCCCCAGCATTTT. The chain joins TRBV18 to TRBJ1-5; D gene ambiguous. Germline V gene data show CDR1 as KGHSH and CDR2 as LQKENI. Trimming removed 2 bases from V and 4 bases from J, with 6 bases in between. The CDR3 consists of 13 residues.

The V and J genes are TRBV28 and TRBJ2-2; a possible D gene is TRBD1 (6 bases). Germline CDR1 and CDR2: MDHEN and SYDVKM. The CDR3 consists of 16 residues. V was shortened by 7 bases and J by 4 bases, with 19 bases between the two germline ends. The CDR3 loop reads CASKILGGLSTGELFF. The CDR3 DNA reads TGTGCCAGCAAAATTCTAGGGGGTCTAAGCACCGGGGAGCTGTTTTTT.

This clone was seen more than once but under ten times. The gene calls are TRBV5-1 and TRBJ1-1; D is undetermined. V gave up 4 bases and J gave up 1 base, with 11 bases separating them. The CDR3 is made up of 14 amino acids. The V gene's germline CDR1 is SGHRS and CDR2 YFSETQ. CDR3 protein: CASSTPETNTEAFF. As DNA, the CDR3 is TGCGCCAGCAGCACCCCGGAGACGAACACTGAAGCTTTCTTT.

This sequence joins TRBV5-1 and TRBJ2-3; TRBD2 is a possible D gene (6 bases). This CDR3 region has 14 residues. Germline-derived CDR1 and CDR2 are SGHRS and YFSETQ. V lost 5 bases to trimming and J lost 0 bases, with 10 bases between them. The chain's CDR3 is CASRPGTSTDTQYF. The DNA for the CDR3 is TGCGCCAGCAGACCAGGGACTAGCACAGATACGCAGTATTTT. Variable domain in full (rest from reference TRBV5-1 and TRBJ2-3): KAGVTQTPRYLIKTRGQQVTLSCSPISGHRSVSWYQQTPGQGLQFLFEYFSETQRNKGNFPGRFSGRQFSNSRSEMNVSTLELGDSALYLCASRPGTSTDTQYFGPGTRLTVL.

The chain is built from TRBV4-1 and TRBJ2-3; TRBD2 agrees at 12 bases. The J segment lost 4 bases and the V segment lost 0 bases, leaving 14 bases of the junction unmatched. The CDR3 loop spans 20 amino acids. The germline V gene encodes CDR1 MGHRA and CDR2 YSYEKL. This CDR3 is CASSQDRLAGGPRTPDTQYF. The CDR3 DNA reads TGCGCCAGCAGCCAAGATCGGCTAGCGGGAGGGCCGCGTACCCCAGATACGCAGTATTTT.

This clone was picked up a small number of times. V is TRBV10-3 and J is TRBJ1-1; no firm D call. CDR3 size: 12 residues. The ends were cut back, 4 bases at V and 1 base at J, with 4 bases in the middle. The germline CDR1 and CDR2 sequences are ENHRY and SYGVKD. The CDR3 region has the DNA TGTGCCATCAGTGGACAGAACACTGAAGCTTTCTTT. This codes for CAISGQNTEAFF.

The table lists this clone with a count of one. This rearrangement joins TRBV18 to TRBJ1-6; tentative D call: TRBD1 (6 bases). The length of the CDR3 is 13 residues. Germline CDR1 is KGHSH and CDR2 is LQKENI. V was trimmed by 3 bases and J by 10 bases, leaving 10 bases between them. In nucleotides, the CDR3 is TGTGCCAGCTCACCGGGACAAGAGTCACCCCTCCACTTT. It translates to CASSPGQESPLHF.

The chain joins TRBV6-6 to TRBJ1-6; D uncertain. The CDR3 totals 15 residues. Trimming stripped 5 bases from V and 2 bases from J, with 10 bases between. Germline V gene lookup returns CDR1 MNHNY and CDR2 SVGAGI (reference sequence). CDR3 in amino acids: CASSPTSTYNSPLHF. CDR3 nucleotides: TGTGCCAGCAGTCCCACTTCAACCTATAATTCACCCCTCCACTTT.

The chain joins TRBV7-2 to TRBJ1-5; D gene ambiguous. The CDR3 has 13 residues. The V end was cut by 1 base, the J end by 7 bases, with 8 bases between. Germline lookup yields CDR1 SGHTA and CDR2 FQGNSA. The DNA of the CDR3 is TGTGCCAGCAGCTTAGACAGAAGACAGCCCCAGCATTTT. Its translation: CASSLDRRQPQHF.

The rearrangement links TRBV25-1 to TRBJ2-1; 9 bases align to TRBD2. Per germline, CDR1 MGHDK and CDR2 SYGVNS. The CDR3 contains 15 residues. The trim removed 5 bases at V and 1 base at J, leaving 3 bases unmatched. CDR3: CASSLRGGSYNEQFF. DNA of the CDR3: TGTGCCAGCAGTTTGCGGGGGGGGTCCTACAATGAGCAGTTCTTC.

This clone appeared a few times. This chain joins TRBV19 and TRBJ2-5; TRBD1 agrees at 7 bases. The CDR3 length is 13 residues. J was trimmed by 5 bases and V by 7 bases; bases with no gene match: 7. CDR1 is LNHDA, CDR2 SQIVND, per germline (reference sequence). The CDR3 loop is CASNSGGAETQYF. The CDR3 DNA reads TGTGCCAGTAACTCAGGGGGAGCGGAGACCCAGTACTTC. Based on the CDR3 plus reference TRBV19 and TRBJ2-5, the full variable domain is DGGITQSPKYLFRKEGQNVTLSCEQNLNHDAMYWYRQDPGQGLRLIYYSQIVNDFQKGDIAEGYSVSREKKESFPLTVTSAQKNPTAFYLCASNSGGAETQYFGPGTRLLVL.

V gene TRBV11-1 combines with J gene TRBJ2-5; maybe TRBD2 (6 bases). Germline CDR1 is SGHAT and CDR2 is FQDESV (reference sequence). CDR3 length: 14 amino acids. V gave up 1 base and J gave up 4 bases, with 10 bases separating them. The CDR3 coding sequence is TGTGCCAGCAGCTTAGTGTGGGGAGGAGAGACCCAGTACTTC. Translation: CASSLVWGGETQYF.

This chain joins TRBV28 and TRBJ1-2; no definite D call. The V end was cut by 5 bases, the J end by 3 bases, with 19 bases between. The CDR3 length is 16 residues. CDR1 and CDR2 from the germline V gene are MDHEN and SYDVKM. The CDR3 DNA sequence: TGTGCCAGCAGTCCCCGCCGGGAAAGGCATTACTATGGCTACACCTTC. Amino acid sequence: CASSPRRERHYYGYTF.

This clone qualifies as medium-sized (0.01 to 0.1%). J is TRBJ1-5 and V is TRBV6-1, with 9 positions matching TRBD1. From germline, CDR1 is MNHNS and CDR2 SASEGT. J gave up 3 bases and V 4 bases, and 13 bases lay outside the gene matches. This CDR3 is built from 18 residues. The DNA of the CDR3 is TGTGCCAGCAGTGCCGGGACAGGGAAAAATCGGAACAATCAGCCCCAGCATTTT. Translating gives CASSAGTGKNRNNQPQHF.

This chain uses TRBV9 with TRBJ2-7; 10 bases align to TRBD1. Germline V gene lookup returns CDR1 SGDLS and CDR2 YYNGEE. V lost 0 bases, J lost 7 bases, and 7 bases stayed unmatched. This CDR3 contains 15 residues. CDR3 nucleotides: TGTGCCAGCAGCGTAGAGGGACAGGGGACGAGGGAGCAGTACTTC. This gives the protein CASSVEGQGTREQYF.

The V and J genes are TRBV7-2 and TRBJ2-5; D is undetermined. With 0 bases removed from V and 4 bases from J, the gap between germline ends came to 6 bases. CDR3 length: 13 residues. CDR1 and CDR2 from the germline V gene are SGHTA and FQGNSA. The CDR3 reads CASSLALLETQYF. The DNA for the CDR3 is TGTGCCAGCAGCTTAGCGTTACTAGAGACCCAGTACTTC.

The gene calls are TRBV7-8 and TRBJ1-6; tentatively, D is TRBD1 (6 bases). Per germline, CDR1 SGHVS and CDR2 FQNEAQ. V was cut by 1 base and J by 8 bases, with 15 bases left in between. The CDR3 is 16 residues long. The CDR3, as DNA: TGTGCCAGCAGCTTAGTGGGGACATGGCTCTATTCACCCCTCCACTTT. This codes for CASSLVGTWLYSPLHF.

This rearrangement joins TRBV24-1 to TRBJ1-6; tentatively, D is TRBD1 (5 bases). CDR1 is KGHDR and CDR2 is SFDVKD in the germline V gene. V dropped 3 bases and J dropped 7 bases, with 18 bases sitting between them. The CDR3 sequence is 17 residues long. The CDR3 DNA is TGTGCCACCAGTGATGGGGAAGTGGGGGACTTCAATTCACCCCTCCACTTT. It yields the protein CATSDGEVGDFNSPLHF.

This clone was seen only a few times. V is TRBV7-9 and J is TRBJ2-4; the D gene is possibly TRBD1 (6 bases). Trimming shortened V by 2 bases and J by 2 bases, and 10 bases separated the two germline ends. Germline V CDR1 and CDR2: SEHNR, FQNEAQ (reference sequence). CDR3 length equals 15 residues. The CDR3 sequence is CASSLLTGTKNIQYF. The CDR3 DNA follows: TGTGCCAGCAGCTTACTCACAGGGACCAAAAACATTCAGTACTTC.

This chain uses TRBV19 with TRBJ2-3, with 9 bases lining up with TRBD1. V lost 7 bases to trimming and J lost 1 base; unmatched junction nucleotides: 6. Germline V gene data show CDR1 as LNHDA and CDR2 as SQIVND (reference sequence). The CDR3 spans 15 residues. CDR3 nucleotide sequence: TGTGCCAGTAAAAGGCGGACAGGGGGCACAGATACGCAGTATTTT. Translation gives CASKRRTGGTDTQYF.

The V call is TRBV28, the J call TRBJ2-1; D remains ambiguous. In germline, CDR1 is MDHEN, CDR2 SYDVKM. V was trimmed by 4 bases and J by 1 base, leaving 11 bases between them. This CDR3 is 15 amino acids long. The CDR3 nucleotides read TGTGCCAGCAGTTCCGGCGGAGCATCCTACAATGAGCAGTTCTTC. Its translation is CASSSGGASYNEQFF.